These 19 T cell receptor beta chains were all obtained from the same sample, sequenced in a study of T cells in Graves' hyperthyroidism and ophthalmopathy. Amplification yielded TCR beta CDR3 regions, with RNA transcripts as the source. HTBI primers were used for first-round RT-PCR of the TCR CDR3. Via MiXCR, TCRdb re-called the multiplex PCR reads, giving one row per CDR3 protein. The data show around 390,000 distinct CDR3 sequences, around 15% seen once. Sequenced input: blood. All receptors derive from a woman between 25 and 40 years old with Graves' ophthalmopathy.

Comments on this clonotype: As the CDR3 is not closed by the conserved phenylalanine or tryptophan, this likely results from a read error. The gene calls are TRBV5-1 and TRBJ2-7; TRBD2 matches at 9 bases. Per the germline V gene, CDR1 is SGHRS and CDR2 is YFSETQ. This CDR3 has 13 residues. J was trimmed by 6 bases and V by 4 bases; bases with no gene match: 5. Here the CDR3 reads CASSAGGSCEQYL. In DNA, the CDR3 is TGCGCCAGCAGCGCGGGGGGGAGCTGCGAGCAGTACCTC.

The chain is built from TRBV5-6 and TRBJ1-6; D uncertain. CDR3 length: 15 amino acids. V lost 0 bases and J 7 bases, leaving 11 bases between the germline ends. Looked up from germline, CDR1 is SGHDT and CDR2 is YYEEEE. The CDR3 loop reads CASSLDEISNSPLHF. The CDR3 bases are TGTGCCAGCAGCTTGGATGAGATTTCCAATTCACCCCTCCACTTT.

This clonotype occurred a few times. This chain connects TRBV20-1 to TRBJ1-5, with 9 nucleotides matching TRBD1. V shed 3 bases and J 5 bases; nucleotides not matched to a gene: 11. The length of the CDR3 is 16 residues. Germline CDR1 and CDR2: DFQATT and SNEGSKA (reference sequence). As DNA, the CDR3 is TGCAGTGCTAGGGAATGGACAGGGGAAGGGGATCAGCCCCAGCATTTT. It is translated as CSAREWTGEGDQPQHF.

This clonotype was seen at least ten times. V gene TRBV30 combines with J gene TRBJ1-5; D possibly corresponds to TRBD1 (5 bases). V was shortened by 3 bases and J by 0 bases, with 12 bases between the two germline ends. CDR3 length: 15 residues. The V gene's germline CDR1 is GTSNPN and CDR2 SVGIG (reference sequence). CDR3 sequence (DNA): TGTGCCTGGAGCGAAGACAGTAATAGCAATCAGCCCCAGCATTTT. Protein: CAWSEDSNSNQPQHF.

This clonotype was recorded many times. The chain is built from TRBV30 and TRBJ2-5, with D unresolved. Trimming shortened V by 2 bases and J by 5 bases, and 3 bases separated the two germline ends. Looked up from germline, CDR1 is GTSNPN and CDR2 is SVGIG (reference sequence). CDR3 size: 10 residues. For the CDR3, the DNA is TGTGCCTGGAGTCGCGAGACCCAGTACTTC. Residues: CAWSRETQYF.

The rearrangement links TRBV19 to TRBJ2-3, with unresolved D. Trimming pared 1 base from V and 5 bases from J, leaving 4 bases between. This CDR3 comprises 12 residues. The germline V gene encodes CDR1 LNHDA and CDR2 SQIVND (reference sequence). Written as DNA, the CDR3 is TGTGCCAGTAGTATAGGAGGAGATACGCAGTATTTT. This sequence encodes CASSIGGDTQYF. Using reference TRBV19 and TRBJ2-3 for the parts outside the CDR3, the full variable domain is DGGITQSPKYLFRKEGQNVTLSCEQNLNHDAMYWYRQDPGQGLRLIYYSQIVNDFQKGDIAEGYSVSREKKESFPLTVTSAQKNPTAFYLCASSIGGDTQYFGPGTRLTVL.

This clonotype was recorded many times. The rearrangement links TRBV7-3 to TRBJ2-3; no firm D call. Trimming took off 6 bases at V and 0 bases at J, with 19 bases between the two ends. The CDR3 is made up of 17 amino acids. Germline CDR1 reads SGHTA; CDR2 reads FQGTGA. CDR3 nucleotide sequence: TGTGCCAGCAGTTTACCTAGGGCGGCAGGCAGCACAGATACGCAGTATTTT. Translation gives CASSLPRAAGSTDTQYF.

Many counts were recorded for this clonotype. The chain employs TRBV12-3 or TRBV12-4 and TRBJ1-5; the match to TRBD1 covers 7 bases. J was trimmed by 2 bases and V by 4 bases; bases with no gene match: 5. This CDR3 is 15 amino acids long. This CDR3 is CASSYNGQGNQPQHF. CDR3 coding DNA: TGTGCCAGCAGTTATAACGGACAGGGCAATCAGCCCCAGCATTTT.

This clonotype occurred many times. This rearrangement joins TRBV7-2 to TRBJ2-1; 12 bases map to TRBD2. This CDR3 is built from 20 residues. Trimming took 5 bases from V and 2 from J; bases not matched to a gene: 16. Germline-derived CDR1 and CDR2 are SGHTA and FQGNSA. CDR3 nucleotide sequence: TGTGCCAGCAGCCCAGCCGATCTAGCGGGGGGGCTCCCCCCCTACAATGAGCAGTTCTTC. Its translation: CASSPADLAGGLPPYNEQFF.

In its sample, this clonotype was seen many times. The chain is built from TRBV12-3 or TRBV12-4 and TRBJ1-5, with 8 bases lining up with TRBD1. The CDR3 covers 12 residues. Losses at the gene ends were 5 bases for V and 13 bases for J; bases not matched to a gene: 7. The CDR3 region has the DNA TGTGCCAGCAGTGACCCCGGGACAGGACAGCATTTT. It encodes CASSDPGTGQHF.

This clonotype was counted ten times or more. The chain joins TRBV7-6 to TRBJ2-3; 16 bases are shared with TRBD2. The CDR3 is 17 residues long. Germline CDR1 SGHVS, CDR2 FNYEAQ. Unmatched junction bases numbered 4, after V lost 5 bases and J lost 2 bases. The DNA of the CDR3 is TGTGCCAGCAGCACGGGACTAGCGGGGGGGGACACAGATACGCAGTATTTT. It is translated as CASSTGLAGGDTDTQYF.

With respect to this clonotype: This may arise from a read error, as a much more abundant clone is one base away. J is TRBJ1-5 and V is TRBV27; 7 nucleotides match TRBD1. The germline CDR1 and CDR2 sequences are MNHEY and SMNVEV (reference sequence). The CDR3 covers 14 residues. The junction had 6 bases not matched to a gene; V was cut back by 5 bases and J by 5 bases. CDR3 in DNA: TGTGCCAGCAGTCTGACAGGGAGCCATCAGCCCCAGCATTTT. It specifies CASSLTGSHQPQHF.

The chain employs TRBV6-1 and TRBJ1-1; no firm D call. The CDR3 loop spans 13 amino acids. V dropped 2 bases and J dropped 2 bases, with 6 bases sitting between them. The germline V gene encodes CDR1 MNHNS and CDR2 SASEGT. CDR3 sequence: CASSESINTEAFF. CDR3 nucleotides: TGTGCCAGCAGTGAATCGATCAACACTGAAGCTTTCTTT.

Ten or more counts support this clonotype. The CDR3 loop is CATSTRTGVYGYTF. DNA for the CDR3: TGTGCCACCAGCACTCGGACAGGGGTCTATGGCTACACCTTC. The chain links TRBV15 to TRBJ1-2, with 9 bases identical to TRBD1. Germline CDR1 is LNHNV and CDR2 is YYDKDF (reference sequence). This CDR3 comprises 14 residues. With V trimmed by 4 bases and J by 4 bases, 4 bases remained unmatched.

The V and J genes are TRBV29-1 and TRBJ1-2; 7 positions match TRBD1. In germline, CDR1 is SQVTM, CDR2 ANQGSEA. The CDR3 has 11 residues. J was trimmed by 4 bases and V by 7 bases; bases with no gene match: 3. The DNA of the CDR3 is TGCAGCGAGGGACAGACCTATGGCTACACCTTC. Its protein is CSEGQTYGYTF.

The genes are TRBV5-6 and TRBJ2-6; D not certain. V dropped 0 bases and J dropped 0 bases, with 7 bases sitting between them. The CDR3 extends over 16 amino acids. Germline V gene sequence: CDR1 SGHDT, CDR2 YYEEEE. This CDR3 reads CASSLVPYSGANVLTF. CDR3 sequence (DNA): TGTGCCAGCAGCTTGGTTCCGTACTCTGGGGCCAACGTCCTGACTTTC.

This clonotype has at least ten counts. This chain connects TRBV11-3 to TRBJ1-2; 8 bases match TRBD1. Unmatched junction bases numbered 7, after V lost 6 bases and J lost 4 bases. The CDR3 has 14 residues. Germline assignment: CDR1 SGHNT and CDR2 YENEEA. The chain's CDR3 is CASSTGTGTYGYTF. For the CDR3, the DNA is TGTGCCAGCAGTACCGGGACAGGCACCTATGGCTACACCTTC.

This clonotype was seen only a few times. The V and J genes are TRBV7-9 and TRBJ1-4, with 8 bases aligning to TRBD1. The CDR3 has 15 residues. Trimming at V came to 8 bases and at J to 0 bases, leaving 5 bases not matched to a gene. Germline V gives CDR1 SEHNR, CDR2 FQNEAQ (reference sequence). The CDR3 region is CASLGQDPTNEKLFF. DNA for the CDR3: TGTGCCAGCCTGGGACAGGACCCAACTAATGAAAAACTGTTTTTT. Full variable domain (missing parts from reference TRBV7-9 and TRBJ1-4): DTGVSQNPRHKITKRGQNVTFRCDPISEHNRLYWYRQTLGQGPEFLTYFQNEAQLEKSRLLSDRFSAERPKGSFSTLEIQRTEQGDSAMYLCASLGQDPTNEKLFFGSGTQLSVL.

V and J are TRBV24-1 and TRBJ2-3; 7 bases map to TRBD1. Germline V lookup: CDR1 KGHDR, CDR2 SFDVKD. This CDR3 is built from 16 residues. V lost 4 bases, J lost 3 bases, and 9 bases stayed unmatched. CDR3 protein: CATSDNDRVGTDTQYF. CDR3 sequence (DNA): TGTGCCACCAGTGACAACGACAGGGTAGGGACAGATACGCAGTATTTT.